This TCR beta chain was observed in a study of PD-1 blockade in classical Hodgkin lymphoma. The study's findings and limits: What drove the repertoire differences, possibly disease activity or prior therapy, has not been defined. Baseline TCR diversity was reportedly lower in newly diagnosed patients than healthy donors.

Described time point: newly diagnosed, previously untreated cHL patient sample. Through magnetic negative selection, CD8+ T cells were separated from PBMCs that had been thawed. PBMCs from untreated, newly diagnosed classical Hodgkin lymphoma were comparison samples. Measured with immunoSEQ multiplex PCR; TCRdb has only the in-frame clones, and not every one. Of about 21,000 clones in the sample, 85% to 90% are singletons; the top ten hold 6.5% to 8%. V was shortened by 3 bases and J by 5 bases, with 11 bases between the two germline ends. This CDR3 has 12 amino acids. Per germline, CDR1 SQVTM and CDR2 ANQGSEA. A word on this clone: No antigen is known for it.

The TCR sequence derives from a human donor with classical Hodgkin lymphoma. The material sequenced was CD8+ T cells from blood. The chain carries TRBV29-1 and TRBJ2-7; D possibly corresponds to TRBD1 (6 bases). The CDR3 bases are TGCAGCGTTGATGCACAGGGCCACGAGCAGTACTTC. Protein product: CSVDAQGHEQYF.